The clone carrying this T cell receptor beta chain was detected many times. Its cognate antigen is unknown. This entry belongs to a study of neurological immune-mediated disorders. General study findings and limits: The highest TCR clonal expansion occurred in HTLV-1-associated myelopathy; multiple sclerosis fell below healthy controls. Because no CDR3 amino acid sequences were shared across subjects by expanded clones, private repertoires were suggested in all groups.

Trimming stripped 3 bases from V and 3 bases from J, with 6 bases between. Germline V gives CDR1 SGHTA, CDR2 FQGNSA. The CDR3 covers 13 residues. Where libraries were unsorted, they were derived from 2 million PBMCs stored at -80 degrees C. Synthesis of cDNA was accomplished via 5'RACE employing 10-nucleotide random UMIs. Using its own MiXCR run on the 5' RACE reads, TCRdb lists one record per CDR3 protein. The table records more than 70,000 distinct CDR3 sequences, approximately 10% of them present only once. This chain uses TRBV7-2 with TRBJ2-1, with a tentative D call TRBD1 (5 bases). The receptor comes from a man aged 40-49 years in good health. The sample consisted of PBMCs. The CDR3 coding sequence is TGTGCCAGCAGCTTCGGACACTACAATGAGCAGTTCTTC. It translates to CASSFGHYNEQFF.